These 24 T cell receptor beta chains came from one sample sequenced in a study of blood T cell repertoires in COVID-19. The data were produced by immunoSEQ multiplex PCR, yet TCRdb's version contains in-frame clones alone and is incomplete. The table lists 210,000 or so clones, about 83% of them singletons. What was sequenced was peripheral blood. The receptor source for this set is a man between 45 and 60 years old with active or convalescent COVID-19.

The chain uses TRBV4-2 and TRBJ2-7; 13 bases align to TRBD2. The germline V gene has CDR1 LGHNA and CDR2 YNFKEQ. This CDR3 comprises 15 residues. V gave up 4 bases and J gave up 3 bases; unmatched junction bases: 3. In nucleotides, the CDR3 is TGTGCCAGCAGCCTAGGACTAGCGGGGGTCTACGAGCAGTACTTC. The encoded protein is CASSLGLAGVYEQYF.

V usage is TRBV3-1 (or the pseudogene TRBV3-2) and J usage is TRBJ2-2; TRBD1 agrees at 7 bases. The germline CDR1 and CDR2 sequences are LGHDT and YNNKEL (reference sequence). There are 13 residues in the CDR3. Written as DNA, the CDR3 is TGTGCAGGGGGCAGGGCGAACACCGGGGAGCTGTTTTTT. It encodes CAGGRANTGELFF.

The DNA of the CDR3 is TGTGCCAGCAGCTTACAGGTTGACAACATTCAGTACTTC. Amino acid sequence: CASSLQVDNIQYF. The chain combines TRBV7-9 with TRBJ2-4; D gene unclear. From germline, CDR1 is SEHNR and CDR2 FQNEAQ (reference sequence). V dropped 2 bases and J dropped 7 bases, with 9 bases sitting between them. This CDR3 is built from 13 residues.

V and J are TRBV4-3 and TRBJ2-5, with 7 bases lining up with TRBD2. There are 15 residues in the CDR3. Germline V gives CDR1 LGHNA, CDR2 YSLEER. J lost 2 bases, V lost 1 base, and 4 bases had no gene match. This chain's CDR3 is CASSQVVGGQETQYF. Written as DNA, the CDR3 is TGCGCCAGCAGCCAAGTGGTCGGGGGGCAAGAGACCCAGTACTTC.

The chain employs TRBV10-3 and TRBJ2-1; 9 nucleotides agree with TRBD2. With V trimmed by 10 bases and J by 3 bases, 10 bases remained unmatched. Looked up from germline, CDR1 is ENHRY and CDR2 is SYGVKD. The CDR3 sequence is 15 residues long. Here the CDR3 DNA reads TGTGCCAGCGAGAGAGCGGGAGGCCACTACAATGAGCAGTTCTTC. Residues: CASERAGGHYNEQFF.

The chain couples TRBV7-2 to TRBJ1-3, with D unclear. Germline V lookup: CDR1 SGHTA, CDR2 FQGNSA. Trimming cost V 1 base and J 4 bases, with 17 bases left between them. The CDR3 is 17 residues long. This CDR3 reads CASSLGGLFASGNTIYF. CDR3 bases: TGTGCCAGCAGCTTAGGCGGCCTCTTTGCGTCCGGAAACACCATATATTTT. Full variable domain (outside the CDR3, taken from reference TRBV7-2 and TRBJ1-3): GAGVSQSPSNKVTEKGKDVELRCDPISGHTALYWYRQSLGQGLEFLIYFQGNSAPDKSGLPSDRFSAERTGGSVSTLTIQRTQQEDSAVYLCASSLGGLFASGNTIYFGEGSWLTVV.

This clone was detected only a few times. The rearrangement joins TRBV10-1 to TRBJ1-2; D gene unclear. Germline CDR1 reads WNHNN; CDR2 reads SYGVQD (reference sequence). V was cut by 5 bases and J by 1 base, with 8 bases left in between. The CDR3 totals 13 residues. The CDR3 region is CASSPGDNYGYTF. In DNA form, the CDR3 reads TGCGCCAGCAGTCCGGGAGATAACTATGGCTACACCTTC.

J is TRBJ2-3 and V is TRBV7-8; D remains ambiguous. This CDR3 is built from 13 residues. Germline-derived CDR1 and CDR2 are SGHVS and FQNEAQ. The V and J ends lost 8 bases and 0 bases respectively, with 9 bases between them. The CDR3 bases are TGTGCCAGCGCACCCGGGAGCACAGATACGCAGTATTTT. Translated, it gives CASAPGSTDTQYF.

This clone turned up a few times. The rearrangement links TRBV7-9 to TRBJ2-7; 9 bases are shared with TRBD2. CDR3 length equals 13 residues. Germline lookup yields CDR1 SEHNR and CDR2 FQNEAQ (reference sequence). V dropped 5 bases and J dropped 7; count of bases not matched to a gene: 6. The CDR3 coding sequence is TGTGCCAGCAGCGCGGGGGGGCCTGGTGAGCAGTACTTC. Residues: CASSAGGPGEQYF.

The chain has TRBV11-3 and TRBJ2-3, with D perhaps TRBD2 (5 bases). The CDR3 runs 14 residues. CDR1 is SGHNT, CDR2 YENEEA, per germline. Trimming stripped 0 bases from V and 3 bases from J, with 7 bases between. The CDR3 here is CASSLDGETDTQYF. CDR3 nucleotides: TGTGCCAGCAGCTTAGACGGGGAGACAGATACGCAGTATTTT. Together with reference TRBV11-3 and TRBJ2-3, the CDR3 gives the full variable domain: EAGVVQSPRYKIIEKKQPVAFWCNPISGHNTLYWYLQNLGQGPELLIRYENEEAVDDSQLPKDRFSAERLKGVDSTLKIQPAELGDSAVYLCASSLDGETDTQYFGPGTRLTVL.

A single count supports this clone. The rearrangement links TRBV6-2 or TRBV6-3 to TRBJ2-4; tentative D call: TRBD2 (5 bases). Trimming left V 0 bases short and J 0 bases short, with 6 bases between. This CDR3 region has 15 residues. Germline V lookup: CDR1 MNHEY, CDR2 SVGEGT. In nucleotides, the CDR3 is TGTGCCAGCAGTTACTCGGCGGGAGCCAAAAACATTCAGTACTTC. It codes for CASSYSAGAKNIQYF.

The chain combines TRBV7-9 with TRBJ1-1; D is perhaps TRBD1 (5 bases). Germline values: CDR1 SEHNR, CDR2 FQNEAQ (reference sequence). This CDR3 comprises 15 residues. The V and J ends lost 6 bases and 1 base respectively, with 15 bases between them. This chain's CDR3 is CASRMVRGGNTEAFF. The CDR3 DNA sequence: TGTGCCAGCAGAATGGTGAGGGGAGGGAACACTGAAGCTTTCTTT.

Here the CDR3 reads CASSEVIGVVQYF. The CDR3 DNA is TGTGCCAGCAGTGAAGTTATCGGGGTAGTCCAGTACTTC. The V and J genes are TRBV2 and TRBJ2-5, with TRBD2 as a possible D gene (5 bases). The ends were cut back, 1 base at V and 10 bases at J, with 13 bases in the middle. The CDR3 is 13 residues long. Germline lookup yields CDR1 SNHLY and CDR2 FYNNEI.

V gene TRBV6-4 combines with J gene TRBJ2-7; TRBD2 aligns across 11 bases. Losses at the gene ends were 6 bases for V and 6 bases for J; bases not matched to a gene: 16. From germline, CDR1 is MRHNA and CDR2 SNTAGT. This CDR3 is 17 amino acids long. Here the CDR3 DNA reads TGTGCCAGCAGACGCCCTTTCTTAGCGGGAGGGCCGGGCGAGCAGTACTTC. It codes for CASRRPFLAGGPGEQYF.

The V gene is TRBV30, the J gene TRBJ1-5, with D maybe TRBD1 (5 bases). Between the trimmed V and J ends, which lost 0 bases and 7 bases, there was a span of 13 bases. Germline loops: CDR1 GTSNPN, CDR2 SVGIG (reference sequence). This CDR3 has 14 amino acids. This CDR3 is CAWSVGGDRQPQHF. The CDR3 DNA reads TGTGCCTGGAGTGTAGGAGGGGACCGACAGCCCCAGCATTTT.

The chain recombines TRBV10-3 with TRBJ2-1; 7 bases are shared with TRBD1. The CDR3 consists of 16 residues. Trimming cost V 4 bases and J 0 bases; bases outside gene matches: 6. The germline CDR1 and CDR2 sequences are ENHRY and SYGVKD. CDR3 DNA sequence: TGTGCCATCAGTGCCCAGACAGGGAGCTCCTACAATGAGCAGTTCTTC. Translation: CAISAQTGSSYNEQFF.

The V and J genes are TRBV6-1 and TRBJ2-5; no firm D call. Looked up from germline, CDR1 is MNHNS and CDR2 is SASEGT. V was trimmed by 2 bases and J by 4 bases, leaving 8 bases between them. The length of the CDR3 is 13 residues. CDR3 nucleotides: TGTGCCAGCAGTGAATATGCTACAGAGACCCAGTACTTC. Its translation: CASSEYATETQYF.

The CDR3 loop reads CASSNDREDNQPQHF. The CDR3 nucleotides read TGTGCCAGCAGCAACGACAGGGAGGACAATCAGCCCCAGCATTTT. This chain joins TRBV28 and TRBJ1-5, with 7 bases lining up with TRBD1. Unmatched junction bases numbered 8, after V lost 6 bases and J lost 3 bases. Germline CDR1 MDHEN, CDR2 SYDVKM. The CDR3 is 15 residues long.

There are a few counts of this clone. CDR3 amino acids: CASSMSLRGNNYGYTF. The CDR3 nucleotides are TGTGCCAGTAGTATGAGCTTGCGGGGAAATAACTATGGCTACACCTTC. The V gene is TRBV19, the J gene TRBJ1-2; D gene uncertain. Germline V gene lookup returns CDR1 LNHDA and CDR2 SQIVND (reference sequence). This CDR3 has 16 residues. V shed 3 bases and J shed 1 base, with 15 bases lying between them.

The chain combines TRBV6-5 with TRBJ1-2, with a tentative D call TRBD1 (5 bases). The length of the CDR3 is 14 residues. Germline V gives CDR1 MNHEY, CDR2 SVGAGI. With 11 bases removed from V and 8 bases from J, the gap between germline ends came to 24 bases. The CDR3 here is CAGSRLWGGRGYTF. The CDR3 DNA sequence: TGTGCCGGGTCGAGGTTGTGGGGGGGGAGGGGCTACACCTTC.

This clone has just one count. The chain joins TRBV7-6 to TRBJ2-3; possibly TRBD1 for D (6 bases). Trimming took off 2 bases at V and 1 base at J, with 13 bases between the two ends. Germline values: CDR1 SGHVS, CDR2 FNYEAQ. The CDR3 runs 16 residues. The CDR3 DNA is TGTGCCAGCAGCTTACGAGGGGGAGTCGGCACAGATACGCAGTATTTT. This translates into CASSLRGGVGTDTQYF.

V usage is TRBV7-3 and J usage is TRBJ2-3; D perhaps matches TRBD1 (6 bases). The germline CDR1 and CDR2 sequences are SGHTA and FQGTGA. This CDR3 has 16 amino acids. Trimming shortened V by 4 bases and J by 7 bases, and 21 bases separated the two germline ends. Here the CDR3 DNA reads TGTGCCAGCAGCTCGACAATGGGGACAACGAGGAATACGCAGTATTTT. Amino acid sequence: CASSSTMGTTRNTQYF. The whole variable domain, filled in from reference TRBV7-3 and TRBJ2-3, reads GAGVSQTPSNKVTEKGKYVELRCDPISGHTALYWYRQSLGQGPEFLIYFQGTGAADDSGLPNDRFFAVRPEGSVSTLKIQRTERGDSAVYLCASSSTMGTTRNTQYFGPGTRLTVL.

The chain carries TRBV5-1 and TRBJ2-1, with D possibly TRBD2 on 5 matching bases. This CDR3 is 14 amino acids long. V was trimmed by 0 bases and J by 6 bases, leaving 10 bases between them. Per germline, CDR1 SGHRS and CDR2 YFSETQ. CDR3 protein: CASSLGLAANEQFF. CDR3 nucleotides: TGCGCCAGCAGCTTGGGGCTAGCTGCCAATGAGCAGTTCTTC.

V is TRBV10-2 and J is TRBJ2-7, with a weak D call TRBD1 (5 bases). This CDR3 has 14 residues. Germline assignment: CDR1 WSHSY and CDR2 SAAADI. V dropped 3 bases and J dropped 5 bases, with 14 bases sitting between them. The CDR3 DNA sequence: TGCGCCAGCAGTGAATTCGTAGACAGTAACGAGCAGTACTTC. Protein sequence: CASSEFVDSNEQYF.